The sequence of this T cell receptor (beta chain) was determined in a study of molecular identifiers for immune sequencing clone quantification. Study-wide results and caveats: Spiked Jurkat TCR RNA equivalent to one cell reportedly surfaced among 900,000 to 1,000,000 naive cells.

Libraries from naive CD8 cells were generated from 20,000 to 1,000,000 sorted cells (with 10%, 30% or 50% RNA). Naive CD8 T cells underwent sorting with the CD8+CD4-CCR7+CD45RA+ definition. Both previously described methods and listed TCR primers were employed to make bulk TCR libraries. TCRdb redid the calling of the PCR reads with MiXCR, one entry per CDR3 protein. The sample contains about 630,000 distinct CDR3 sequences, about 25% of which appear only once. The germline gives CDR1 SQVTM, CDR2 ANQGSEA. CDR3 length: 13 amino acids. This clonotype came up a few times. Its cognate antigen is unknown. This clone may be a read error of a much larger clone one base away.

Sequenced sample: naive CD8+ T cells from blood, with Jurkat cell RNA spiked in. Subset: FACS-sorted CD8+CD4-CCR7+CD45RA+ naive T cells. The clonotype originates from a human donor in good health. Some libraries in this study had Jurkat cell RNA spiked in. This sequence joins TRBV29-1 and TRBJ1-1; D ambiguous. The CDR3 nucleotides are TGCGGCGTTTATGGGGAGATGAACACTGAAGCTTTCTTT. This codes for CGVYGEMNTEAFF.